This T cell receptor beta chain was retrieved from a study of CD8 T cells in Susac syndrome (dated by TCRdb to between 2017 and 2020). Context from the whole study: Whether CD8+ T cell activation and differentiation in Susac syndrome was antigen driven was tested using repertoire sequencing. Here is what the overall study found, with its caveats: The study acknowledged that relatively few individuals were included in the TCR sequencing and HLA analysis.

Peripheral blood CD8+ and CD4+ T cells from healthy donors, Susac syndrome patients and multiple sclerosis patients were profiled using high-throughput TCR beta sequencing. The multiple sclerosis controls were treatment-naive patients whose relapsing-remitting disease, either stable or active, fulfilled the revised McDonald criteria. CD8+ TEMRA cells were enriched by FACS, while bulk CD8+ and CD4+ T cells were purified by magnetic negative isolation. Blood was collected in EDTA tubes and processed within 24 hours, with PBMCs isolated through density gradient centrifugation. PBMCs intended for TCR sequencing were cryopreserved in liquid nitrogen and thawed later in a water bath at 37 degrees C. The sorted or isolated CD4+, CD8+ and CD8+ TEMRA cells had a purity of 90% or higher. RNA was extracted using the RNeasy kit, and about 0.5 to 1 ug of the RNA was reverse transcribed with random hexamers. The immunoSEQ multiplex PCR assay, which covers 54 Vbeta and 13 Jbeta segments, was used to amplify TCR beta CDR3 regions. PCR amplification bias was corrected using a synthetic template baseline for primer optimization and computational correction. Concerning the study's data processing: Only productive sequences were kept, with reads annotated to V, D and J genes according to IMGT and analyzed in immunoSEQ Analyzer. Clonality was calculated as one minus the Shannon entropy normalized by log2 of the number of productive unique sequences. Public and private clones were assessed among the 100 most prevalent clones of each patient and control. Clones were defined as Susac-specific if absent from the healthy and MS cohorts, from roughly 1,100 published viral clones and from other ImmuneACCESS disease sequences. The public reads were reprocessed in TCRdb via fastp at Q25 and MiXCR, keeping in-frame beta chains. Every CDR3 protein is listed once, alongside the most common genes and DNA of its rows. The V and J calls shown here were made by TCRdb, not taken from the authors' results. For this sample the table gives around 150,000 distinct CDR3 sequences, of which around 94% were detected only once. Clones ranked in the top ten supply about 0.086% of the sample.

A word on this clonotype: Its antigen is unknown. No base quality information exists; no much larger clone differs at one position.

A distance of 12 bases separates the germline ends of V and J, which lose 5 bases and 5 bases respectively. The CDR3 goes from the cysteine to the phenylalanine over 13 residues. Just the 39-base CDR3 DNA is kept, in frame starting at base 1. In the germline V gene (reference sequence), CDR1 corresponds to SEHNR and CDR2 to FQNEAQ. Sequencing was performed on CD4+ T cells from PBMCs. The chain employs TRBV7-9 and TRBJ2-5, and the D gene may be TRBD2, 5 bases matching. The sequence came from a human donor with multiple sclerosis. The nucleotides are TGTGCCAGCAGCCAGGCGGGTTGGGAGACCCAGTACTTC. This gives the protein CASSQAGWETQYF.